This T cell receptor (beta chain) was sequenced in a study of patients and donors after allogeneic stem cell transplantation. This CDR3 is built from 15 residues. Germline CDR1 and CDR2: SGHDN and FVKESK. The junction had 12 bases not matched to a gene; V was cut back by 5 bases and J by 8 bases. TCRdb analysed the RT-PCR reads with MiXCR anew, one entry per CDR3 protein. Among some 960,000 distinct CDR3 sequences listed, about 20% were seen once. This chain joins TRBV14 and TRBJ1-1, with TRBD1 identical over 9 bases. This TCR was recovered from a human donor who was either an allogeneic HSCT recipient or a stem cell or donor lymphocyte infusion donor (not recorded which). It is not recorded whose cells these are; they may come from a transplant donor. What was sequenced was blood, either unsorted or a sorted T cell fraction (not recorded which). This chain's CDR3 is CASSSSHGTGSEAFF. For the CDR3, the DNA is TGTGCCAGCAGCTCCTCCCACGGGACAGGGTCGGAAGCTTTCTTT.